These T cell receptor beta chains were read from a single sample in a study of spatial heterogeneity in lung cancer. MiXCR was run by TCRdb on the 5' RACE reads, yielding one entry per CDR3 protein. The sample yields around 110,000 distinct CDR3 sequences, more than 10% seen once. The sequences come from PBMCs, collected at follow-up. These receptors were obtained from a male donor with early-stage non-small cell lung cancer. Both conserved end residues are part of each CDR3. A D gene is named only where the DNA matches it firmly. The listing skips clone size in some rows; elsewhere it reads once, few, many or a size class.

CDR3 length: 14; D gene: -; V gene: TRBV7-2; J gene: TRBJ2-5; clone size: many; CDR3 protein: CASSLGGFEETQYF; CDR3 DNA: TGTGCCAGCAGCTTAGGGGGCTTTGAAGAGACCCAGTACTTC
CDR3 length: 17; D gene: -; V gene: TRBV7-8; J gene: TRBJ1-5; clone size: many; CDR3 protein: CASSLAPLGAANQPQHF; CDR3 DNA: TGTGCCAGCAGCTTAGCGCCTTTGGGGGCGGCAAATCAGCCCCAGCATTTT
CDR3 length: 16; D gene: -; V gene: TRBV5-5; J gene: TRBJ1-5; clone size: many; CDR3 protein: CASSLAGQGSNQPQHF; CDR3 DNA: TGTGCCAGCAGCTTGGCAGGGCAGGGCAGCAATCAGCCCCAGCATTTT
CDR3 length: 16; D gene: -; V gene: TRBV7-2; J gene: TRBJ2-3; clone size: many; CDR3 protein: CASSPRSSQLTDTQYF; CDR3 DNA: TGTGCCAGCAGCCCCCGGTCATCCCAACTCACAGATACGCAGTATTTT
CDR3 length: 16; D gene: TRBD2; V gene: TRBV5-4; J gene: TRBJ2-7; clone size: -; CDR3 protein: CASSLASSGGAYEQYF; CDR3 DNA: TGTGCCAGCAGCTTGGCCTCTAGCGGGGGGGCCTACGAGCAGTACTTC
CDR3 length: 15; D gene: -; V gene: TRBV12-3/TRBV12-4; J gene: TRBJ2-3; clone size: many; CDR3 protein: CASSLAGAGGDTQYF; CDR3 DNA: TGTGCCAGCAGTTTAGCGGGGGCCGGGGGAGATACGCAGTATTTT
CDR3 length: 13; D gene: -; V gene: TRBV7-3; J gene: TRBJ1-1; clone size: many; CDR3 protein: CASSQGMNTEAFF; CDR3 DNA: TGTGCCAGCAGCCAGGGGATGAACACTGAAGCTTTCTTT
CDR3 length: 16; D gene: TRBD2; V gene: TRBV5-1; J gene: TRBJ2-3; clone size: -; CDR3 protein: CASSLGSSGGTDTQYF; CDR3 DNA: TGCGCCAGCAGCTTGGGGTCTAGCGGGGGCACAGATACGCAGTATTTT
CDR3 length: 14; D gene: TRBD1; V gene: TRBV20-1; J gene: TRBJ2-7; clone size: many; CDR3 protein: CSAKGQGVDYEQYF; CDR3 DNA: TGCAGTGCCAAGGGACAGGGGGTGGACTACGAGCAGTACTTC
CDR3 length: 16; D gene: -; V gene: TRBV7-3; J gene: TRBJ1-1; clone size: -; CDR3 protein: CASSLSPRGTGTEAFF; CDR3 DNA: TGTGCCAGCAGCTTAAGCCCCAGGGGCACGGGCACTGAAGCTTTCTTT